What follows are 9 T cell receptor beta chains derived from one specimen sequenced in a study of Ad26.COV2.S vaccination and SARS-CoV-2 variants. Treatment in this sample: roughly 19 received Ad26.COV2.S at low or high dose, single or two shots; several received placebo; per-sample allocation not given. Each sample was drawn 63 days after the first injection (of vaccine or placebo). The data were produced by immunoSEQ multiplex PCR, yet TCRdb's version contains in-frame clones alone and is incomplete. This sample carries about 350,000 clones, around nine tenths of them seen once, and the ten largest clones take around 10%. The source material was peripheral blood, sampled in a trial of Ad26.COV2.S vaccine versus placebo. The receptors stem from a person aged 18-60 years who received the Ad26.COV2.S COVID-19 vaccine or a placebo.

This clone has a single count. The J gene is TRBJ2-3, the V gene TRBV9; no definite D call. The CDR3 spans 15 residues. Germline CDR1 reads SGDLS; CDR2 reads YYNGEE. The V and J ends lost 0 bases and 2 bases respectively, with 10 bases between them. The CDR3 DNA sequence: TGTGCCAGCAGCGTAGTTCCACAGCACACAGATACGCAGTATTTT. This gives the protein CASSVVPQHTDTQYF.

This chain connects TRBV27 to TRBJ1-6; D call uncertain. From germline, CDR1 is MNHEY and CDR2 SMNVEV (reference sequence). V dropped 5 bases and J dropped 9 bases, with 8 bases sitting between them. The CDR3 has 12 residues. The CDR3 DNA reads TGTGCCAGCAGTCCCCGGAGTTCACCCCTCCACTTT. Translated, it gives CASSPRSSPLHF.

CDR3 region: CASSSPASGSYEQYF. The CDR3 DNA follows: TGTGCCAGCAGTTCCCCGGCTAGCGGGAGCTACGAGCAGTACTTC. This rearrangement joins TRBV28 to TRBJ2-7, with TRBD2 identical over 10 bases. The germline gives CDR1 MDHEN, CDR2 SYDVKM. The V segment lost 4 bases and the J segment 3 bases; nucleotides outside the gene matches: 6. CDR3 length equals 15 residues.

This rearrangement joins TRBV14 to TRBJ1-2; 11 bases map to TRBD1. This CDR3 spans 16 amino acids. Per germline, CDR1 SGHDN and CDR2 FVKESK. The ends lost 1 base at V and 5 bases at J; junction bases unmatched: 6. The CDR3 DNA reads TGTGCCAGCAGCCAAGGGACAGGGGGCCGTTTGTATGGCTACACCTTC. Translating gives CASSQGTGGRLYGYTF.

V is TRBV27 and J is TRBJ2-1; TRBD1 might be the D (6 bases). The CDR3 runs to 17 residues. V shed 5 bases and J shed 4 bases, with 21 bases lying between them. CDR1 and CDR2 from the germline V gene are MNHEY and SMNVEV (reference sequence). CDR3 residues: CASSTAQRTAIYNEQFF. The DNA for the CDR3 is TGTGCCAGCAGTACTGCTCAAAGGACAGCGATTTACAATGAGCAGTTCTTC.

This sequence joins TRBV5-1 and TRBJ2-5; D might be TRBD2 (6 bases). Germline V CDR1 and CDR2: SGHRS, YFSETQ. Trimming removed 4 bases from V and 0 bases from J, with 13 bases in between. The CDR3 length is 15 residues. For the CDR3, the DNA is TGCGCCAGCAGCGCGGGGACGGCGTACCAAGAGACCCAGTACTTC. Protein: CASSAGTAYQETQYF.

This chain links TRBV6-5 with TRBJ1-5; D is possibly TRBD1 (5 bases). Germline-derived CDR1 and CDR2 are MNHEY and SVGAGI. Trimming took off 7 bases at V and 0 bases at J, with 10 bases between the two ends. The length of the CDR3 is 14 residues. The DNA for the CDR3 is TGTGCCAGCAAGACAGTGAATAGCAATCAGCCCCAGCATTTT. It yields the protein CASKTVNSNQPQHF.

The chain carries TRBV7-9 and TRBJ2-3; no clear D gene. The CDR3 runs to 12 residues. Per germline, CDR1 SEHNR and CDR2 FQNEAQ (reference sequence). Trimming took 5 bases from V and 5 from J, leaving 8 bases between them. The CDR3 loop reads CASSPTGDTQYF. Written as DNA, the CDR3 is TGTGCCAGCAGCCCCACCGGAGATACGCAGTATTTT.

This clone was found a few times. The V call is TRBV6-6, the J call TRBJ1-2; no definite D call. Germline assignment: CDR1 MNHNY and CDR2 SVGAGI (reference sequence). The CDR3 is 15 residues long. V was trimmed by 6 bases and J by 2 bases, leaving 16 bases between them. CDR3 in DNA: TGTGCCAGCAGCCCGGGGAAGTACTTCAACTATGGCTACACCTTC. Its translation: CASSPGKYFNYGYTF.